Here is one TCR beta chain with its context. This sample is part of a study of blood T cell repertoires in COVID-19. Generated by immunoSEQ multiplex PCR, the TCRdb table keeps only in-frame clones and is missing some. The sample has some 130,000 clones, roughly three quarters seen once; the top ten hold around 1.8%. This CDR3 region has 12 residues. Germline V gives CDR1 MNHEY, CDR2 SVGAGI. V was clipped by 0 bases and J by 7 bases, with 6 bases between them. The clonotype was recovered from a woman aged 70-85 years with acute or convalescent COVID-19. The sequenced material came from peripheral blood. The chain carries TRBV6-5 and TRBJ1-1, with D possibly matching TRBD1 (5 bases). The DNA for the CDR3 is TGTGCCAGCAGTTACTCGGGGGGTGAAGCTTTCTTT. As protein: CASSYSGGEAFF.